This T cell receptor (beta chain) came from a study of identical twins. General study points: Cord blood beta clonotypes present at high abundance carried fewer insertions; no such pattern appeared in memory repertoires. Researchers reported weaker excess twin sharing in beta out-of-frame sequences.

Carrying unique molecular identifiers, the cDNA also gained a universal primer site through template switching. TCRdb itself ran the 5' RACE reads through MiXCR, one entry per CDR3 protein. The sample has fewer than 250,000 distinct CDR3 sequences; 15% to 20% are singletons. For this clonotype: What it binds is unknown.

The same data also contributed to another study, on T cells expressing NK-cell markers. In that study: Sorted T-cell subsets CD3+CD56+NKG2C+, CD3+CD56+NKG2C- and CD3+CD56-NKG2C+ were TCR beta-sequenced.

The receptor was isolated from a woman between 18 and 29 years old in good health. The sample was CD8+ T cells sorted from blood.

CDR3 amino acids: CASSQDRVNTEAFF. As DNA, the CDR3 is TGCGCCAGCAGCCAAGACAGGGTGAACACTGAAGCTTTCTTT. The rearrangement links TRBV4-3 to TRBJ1-1; perhaps TRBD1 as D (5 bases). This CDR3 has 14 residues. Germline CDR1 LGHNA, CDR2 YSLEER. V shed 0 bases and J shed 0 bases, with 5 bases lying between them.